Shown below are 14 T cell receptor beta chains from a single sample sequenced in a study of human T cells and chemical hapten exposure. TCRdb reanalysed the RACE reads using MiXCR and keeps one entry per CDR3 protein. The table records about 82,000 distinct CDR3 sequences, 13% of them present only once. Documented time point: patch test 3, about 24 weeks after DPC sensitization. Treatment meaning: therapeutic diphenylcyclopropenone sensitization with weekly scalp DPC. Source: whole blood, taken in connection with sensitization to the hapten diphenylcyclopropenone (DPC). The receptors stem from a woman aged 45-59 years with alopecia areata. Some clones in this sample may be carry-over from other donors' samples.

This clonotype was seen a handful of times. This chain uses TRBV12-3 or TRBV12-4 with TRBJ1-1, with a weak D call TRBD1 (5 bases). Trimming pared 6 bases from V and 4 bases from J, leaving 12 bases between. The CDR3 totals 13 residues. The CDR3 spells CASSWDDFTEAFF. For the CDR3, the DNA is TGTGCCAGCAGCTGGGACGATTTCACTGAAGCTTTCTTT.

The chain employs TRBV14 and TRBJ2-7, with 7 bases identical to TRBD2. The CDR3 runs 14 residues. V gave up 4 bases and J gave up 4 bases; unmatched junction bases: 7. The V gene's germline CDR1 is SGHDN and CDR2 FVKESK. As DNA, the CDR3 is TGTGCCAGCAGCCCTAGCGGTTGGGGGTACGAGCAGTACTTC. Protein: CASSPSGWGYEQYF.

The gene calls are TRBV25-1 and TRBJ2-1, with 10 bases matching TRBD1. Germline loops: CDR1 MGHDK, CDR2 SYGVNS. CDR3 length: 16 residues. Germline trimming cut 2 bases from V and 4 bases from J; bases unmatched to any gene: 5. This chain's CDR3 is CASSEGWTGGYNEQFF. The CDR3 nucleotides read TGTGCCAGCAGTGAAGGTTGGACAGGGGGTTACAATGAGCAGTTCTTC. Looking up the rest from reference TRBV25-1 and TRBJ2-1 gives the full variable domain: EADIYQTPRYLVIGTGKKITLECSQTMGHDKMYWYQQDPGMELHLIHYSYGVNSTEKGDLSSESTVSRIRTEHFPLTLESARPSHTSQYLCASSEGWTGGYNEQFFGPGTRLTVL.

This clonotype was observed a few times. V gene TRBV20-1 combines with J gene TRBJ1-3; TRBD1 might be the D (5 bases). Germline V lookup: CDR1 DFQATT, CDR2 SNEGSKA (reference sequence). The V and J ends lost 6 bases and 4 bases respectively, with 19 bases between them. The CDR3 totals 15 residues. CDR3 DNA sequence: TGCAGTGCCAGGAGGGGACCGACAAAAGGAAACACCATATATTTT. Amino acids: CSARRGPTKGNTIYF.

Written as DNA, the CDR3 is TGTGCCAGCAGTCTAGGGGACAGGGACCAAGAGACCCAGTACTTC. Translation gives CASSLGDRDQETQYF. This rearrangement joins TRBV7-9 to TRBJ2-5, with 9 bases identical to TRBD1. The ends lost 6 bases at V and 0 bases at J; junction bases unmatched: 5. Germline CDR1 reads SEHNR; CDR2 reads FQNEAQ (reference sequence). The CDR3 contains 15 residues. Complete variable domain (other parts from reference TRBV7-9 and TRBJ2-5): DTGVSQNPRHKITKRGQNVTFRCDPISEHNRLYWYRQTLGQGPEFLTYFQNEAQLEKSRLLSDRFSAERPKGSFSTLEIQRTEQGDSAMYLCASSLGDRDQETQYFGPGTRLLVL.

This clonotype has at least ten counts. The rearrangement links TRBV2 to TRBJ2-1, with 12 bases matching TRBD2. CDR1 is SNHLY and CDR2 is FYNNEI in the germline V gene. This CDR3 spans 15 amino acids. Losses at the gene ends were 5 bases for V and 7 bases for J; bases not matched to a gene: 6. The CDR3 DNA reads as TGTGCCAGCAGTCTAGCGGGAGGGCCTGCAAATGAGCAGTTCTTC. This codes for CASSLAGGPANEQFF. Using reference TRBV2 and TRBJ2-1 for the parts outside the CDR3, the full variable domain is EPEVTQTPSHQVTQMGQEVILRCVPISNHLYFYWYRQILGQKVEFLVSFYNNEISEKSEIFDDQFSVERPDGSNFTLKIRSTKLEDSAMYFCASSLAGGPANEQFFGPGTRLTVL.

The genes are TRBV7-2 and TRBJ2-2, with D maybe TRBD2 (6 bases). The CDR3 extends over 14 amino acids. CDR1 and CDR2 (germline): SGHTA, FQGNSA. V lost 5 bases to trimming and J lost 1 base, with 8 bases between them. DNA for the CDR3: TGTGCCAGCAGCACGGGAGTGAACACCGGGGAGCTGTTTTTT. Its protein is CASSTGVNTGELFF.

The V and J genes are TRBV19 and TRBJ1-1; D might be TRBD1 (6 bases). The CDR3 extends over 15 amino acids. Trimming shortened V by 4 bases and J by 5 bases, and 17 bases separated the two germline ends. Germline CDR1 reads LNHDA; CDR2 reads SQIVND (reference sequence). CDR3 coding DNA: TGTGCCAGTAGTACTCGAACTACAGGGTTTACTGAAGCTTTCTTT. Encoded protein: CASSTRTTGFTEAFF.

This clonotype has a count of ten or more. The chain joins TRBV10-2 to TRBJ2-7; 7 positions match TRBD1. Germline V lookup: CDR1 WSHSY, CDR2 SAAADI. V gave up 6 bases and J gave up 0 bases; unmatched junction bases: 2. CDR3 length: 13 residues. The CDR3 DNA reads as TGCGCCAGCAGGCGACAGGGCTCCTACGAGCAGTACTTC. Translating it yields CASRRQGSYEQYF.

This chain connects TRBV11-2 to TRBJ1-1, with 7 nucleotides matching TRBD1. V dropped 6 bases and J dropped 2; count of bases not matched to a gene: 6. Germline CDR1 and CDR2: SGHAT and FQNNGV. This CDR3 has 14 residues. CDR3 sequence reads: CASRPNRGNTEAFF. The CDR3 DNA reads TGTGCCAGCAGACCTAACAGGGGAAACACTGAAGCTTTCTTT.

This clonotype was observed at least ten times. The chain has TRBV29-1 and TRBJ1-2, with 8 bases fitting TRBD1. The junction had 9 bases not matched to a gene; V was cut back by 7 bases and J by 8 bases. The CDR3 extends over 12 amino acids. Per germline, CDR1 SQVTM and CDR2 ANQGSEA. CDR3 nucleotides: TGCAGCGGTGAGACAGGGGTTTCGGGCTACACCTTC. As protein: CSGETGVSGYTF. Full variable domain (remainder filled in from reference TRBV29-1 and TRBJ1-2): SAVISQKPSRDICQRGTSLTIQCQVDSQVTMMFWYRQQPGQSLTLIATANQGSEATYESGFVIDKFPISRPNLTFSTLTVSNMSPEDSSIYLCSGETGVSGYTFGSGTRLTVV.

There are many counts of this clonotype. CDR3 in amino acids: CASSYLIQWEYRTDTQYF. In nucleotides, the CDR3 is TGTGCCAGCAGTTACTTGATTCAGTGGGAGTATCGCACAGATACGCAGTATTTT. The J gene is TRBJ2-3, the V gene TRBV6-5; possible D gene TRBD2, 5 bases. V was clipped by 1 base and J by 1 base, with 18 bases between them. CDR3 length: 18 residues. Germline-derived CDR1 and CDR2 are MNHEY and SVGAGI.

The V and J genes are TRBV30 and TRBJ2-7; D perhaps matches TRBD1 (5 bases). Trimming shortened V by 1 base and J by 5 bases, and 9 bases separated the two germline ends. Germline V gene lookup returns CDR1 GTSNPN and CDR2 SVGIG (reference sequence). CDR3 size: 12 residues. CDR3 DNA: TGTGCCTGGAGTGCCCGCAGGGACGAGCAGTACTTC. This codes for CAWSARRDEQYF. Variable domain in full (rest from reference TRBV30 and TRBJ2-7): SQTIHQWPATLVQPVGSPLSLECTVEGTSNPNLYWYRQAAGRGLQLLFYSVGIGQISSEVPQNLSASRPQDRQFILSSKKLLLSDSGFYLCAWSARRDEQYFGPGTRLTVT.

This clonotype was detected ten times or more. The chain has TRBV7-6 and TRBJ2-5; D might be TRBD2 (5 bases). The germline CDR1 and CDR2 sequences are SGHVS and FNYEAQ. The CDR3 runs 18 residues. V gave up 3 bases and J gave up 1 base, with 21 bases separating them. CDR3 protein: CASSFFPPAAVTQETQYF. CDR3 DNA sequence: TGTGCCAGCAGCTTCTTCCCACCAGCGGCTGTGACCCAAGAGACCCAGTACTTC.